This section outlines one T cell receptor beta chain sequence together with its context. Exposed enrollees encountered a COVID-19 case at some point within 2 weeks before study entry. This entry belongs to a study of blood T cell repertoires in COVID-19. Method: immunoSEQ multiplex PCR; TCRdb's copy keeps in-frame clones and lacks some. The data contain 250,000 or so clones, around 93% of them seen just once; the ten biggest clones take up approximately 3%. There are 13 residues in the CDR3. CDR1 is LNHDA, CDR2 SQIVND, per germline (reference sequence). V gave up 8 bases and J gave up 5 bases, with 15 bases separating them.

This TCR came from a man aged 40-49 years who had been exposed to COVID-19. The chain combines TRBV19 with TRBJ2-5; a weak D match, TRBD2 (6 bases). The material sequenced was PBMCs or T cells enriched from blood (not recorded which). The CDR3 region has the DNA TGTGCCAGTGGGGGACTCGCGGCGGAGACCCAGTACTTC. This sequence encodes CASGGLAAETQYF.